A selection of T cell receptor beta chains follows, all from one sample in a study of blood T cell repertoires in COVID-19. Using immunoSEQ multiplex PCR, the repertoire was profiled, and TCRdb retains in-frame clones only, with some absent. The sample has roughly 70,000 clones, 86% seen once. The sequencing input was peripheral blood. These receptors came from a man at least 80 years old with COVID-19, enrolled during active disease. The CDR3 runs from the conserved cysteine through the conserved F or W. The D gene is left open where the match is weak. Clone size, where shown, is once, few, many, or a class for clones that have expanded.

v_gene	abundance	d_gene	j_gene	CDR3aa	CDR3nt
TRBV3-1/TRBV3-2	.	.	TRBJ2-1	CASSPSCRYNEQFF	TGTGCCAGCAGCCCCTCGTGCAGATACAATGAGCAGTTCTTC
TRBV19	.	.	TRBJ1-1	CASSIRLGRPNTEAFF	TGTGCCAGTAGTATTCGGTTGGGCAGGCCGAACACTGAAGCTTTCTTT
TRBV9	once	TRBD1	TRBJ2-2	CASSSGTAPNTGELFF	TGTGCCAGCAGCTCTGGGACAGCCCCGAACACCGGGGAGCTGTTTTTT
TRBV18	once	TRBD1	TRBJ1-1	CASSQTGGDTEAFF	TGTGCCAGCTCTCAGACAGGGGGAGACACTGAAGCTTTCTTT
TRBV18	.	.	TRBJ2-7	CASSGRSFHEQYF	TGTGCCAGCTCTGGGCGTTCGTTCCACGAGCAGTACTTC
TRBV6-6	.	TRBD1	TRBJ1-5	CAIQGPDFGPQHF	TGTGCCATACAGGGGCCGGACTTTGGGCCCCAGCATTTT
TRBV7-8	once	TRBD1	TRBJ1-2	CASSLTAGQGVNGYTF	TGTGCCAGCAGCTTAACTGCGGGACAGGGGGTAAATGGCTACACCTTC
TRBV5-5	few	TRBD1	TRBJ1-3	CASLTGFKAGNTIYF	TGTGCCAGCCTGACAGGGTTCAAGGCTGGAAACACCATATATTTT
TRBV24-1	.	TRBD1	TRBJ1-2	CATSDPGGGYTF	TGTGCCACCAGTGACCCAGGGGGCGGCTACACCTTC
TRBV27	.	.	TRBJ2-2	CASSLGWRVEAGELFF	TGTGCCAGCAGTTTAGGATGGAGGGTGGAAGCCGGGGAGCTGTTTTTT
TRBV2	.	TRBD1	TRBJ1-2	CASSVGQGGNYGYTF	TGTGCCAGCAGTGTGGGACAGGGGGGTAACTATGGCTACACCTTC
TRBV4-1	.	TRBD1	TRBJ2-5	CASSQDRGITETQYF	TGCGCCAGCAGCCAAGACAGGGGGATAACGGAGACCCAGTACTTC
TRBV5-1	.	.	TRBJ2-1	CASSLVTGRAYNEQFF	TGCGCCAGCAGCTTGGTAACAGGGAGGGCCTACAATGAGCAGTTCTTC
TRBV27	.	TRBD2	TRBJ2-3	CASSLSGGYTDTQYF	TGTGCCAGCAGTTTGTCCGGGGGGTACACAGATACGCAGTATTTT
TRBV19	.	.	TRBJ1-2	CASSEGTYGYTF	TGTGCCAGTAGTGAGGGAACGTATGGCTACACCTTC
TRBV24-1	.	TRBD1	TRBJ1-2	CATSDSLDRANYGYTF	TGTGCCACCAGTGATTCTCTGGACAGGGCCAACTATGGCTACACCTTC
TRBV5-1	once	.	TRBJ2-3	CASSLQQRGDTQYF	TGCGCCAGCAGCTTGCAACAGCGCGGGGATACGCAGTATTTT
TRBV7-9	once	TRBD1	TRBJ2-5	CASSRDRVQETQYF	TGTGCCAGCAGCCGGGACAGGGTTCAAGAGACCCAGTACTTC
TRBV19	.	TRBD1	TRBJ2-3	CASSPRQGTNTQYF	TGTGCCAGTAGTCCGAGACAGGGGACGAATACGCAGTATTTT
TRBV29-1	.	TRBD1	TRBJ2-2	CSVGDRTTGELFF	TGCAGCGTCGGGGACAGGACCACCGGGGAGCTGTTTTTT
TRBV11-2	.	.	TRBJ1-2	CASSLSPGGYGYTF	TGTGCCAGCAGCTTAAGCCCGGGGGGCTATGGCTACACCTTC
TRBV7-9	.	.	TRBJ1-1	CASSPNQVNTEAFF	TGTGCCAGCAGCCCAAACCAGGTGAACACTGAAGCTTTCTTT
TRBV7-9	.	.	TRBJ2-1	CASSLLSSEQFF	TGTGCCAGCAGCTTGTTGTCTAGTGAGCAGTTCTTC
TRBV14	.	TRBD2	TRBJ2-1	CASSQWRGGYNEQFF	TGTGCCAGCAGCCAATGGCGGGGGGGCTACAATGAGCAGTTCTTC
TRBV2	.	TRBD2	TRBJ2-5	CASRNSGTSLLVKETQYF	TGTGCCAGCAGAAACTCCGGGACTAGCCTCCTTGTTAAAGAGACCCAGTACTTC
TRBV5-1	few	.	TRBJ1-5	CASSLDGSEPQHF	TGCGCCAGCAGCTTGGACGGGTCGGAACCCCAGCATTTT
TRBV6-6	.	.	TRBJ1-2	CASSDSPHGYTF	TGTGCCAGCAGCGACAGCCCGCATGGCTACACCTTC
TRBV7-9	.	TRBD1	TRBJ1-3	CASSSPGQATGNTIYF	TGTGCCAGCAGCTCCCCGGGACAGGCAACTGGAAACACCATATATTTT
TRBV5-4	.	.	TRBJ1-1	CASSLDPGGNTEAFF	TGTGCCAGCAGCTTGGATCCAGGAGGGAACACTGAAGCTTTCTTT
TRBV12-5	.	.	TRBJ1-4	CASGLSTGGANEKLFF	TGTGCTAGTGGTTTGTCCACGGGGGGGGCTAATGAAAAACTGTTTTTT
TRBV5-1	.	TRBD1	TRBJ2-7	CASSRTDRVTYEQYF	TGCGCCAGCAGCCGTACGGACAGGGTGACCTACGAGCAGTACTTC
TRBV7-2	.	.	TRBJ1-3	CASSSYSGNTIYF	TGTGCCAGCAGCTCCTACTCTGGAAACACCATATATTTT
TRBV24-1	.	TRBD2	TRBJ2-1	CATSDRGGASYNEQFF	TGTGCCACCAGTGATCGCGGGGGGGCGTCCTACAATGAGCAGTTCTTC
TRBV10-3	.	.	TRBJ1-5	CAISEGKAGGNQPQHF	TGTGCCATCAGTGAGGGGAAGGCAGGGGGCAATCAGCCCCAGCATTTT
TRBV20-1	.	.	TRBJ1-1	CSASPVGAMNTEAFF	TGCAGTGCTAGTCCGGTCGGAGCTATGAACACTGAAGCTTTCTTT
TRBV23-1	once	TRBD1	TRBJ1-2	CASSHSMRGQEDGYTF	TGCGCCAGCAGTCACTCGATGAGGGGGCAAGAAGATGGCTACACCTTC
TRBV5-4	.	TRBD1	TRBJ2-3	CASSGRGLWTDTQYF	TGTGCCAGCAGCGGCAGGGGGCTTTGGACAGATACGCAGTATTTT
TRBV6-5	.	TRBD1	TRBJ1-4	CASTTGGGEKLFF	TGTGCCAGCACCACAGGGGGGGGTGAAAAACTGTTTTTT
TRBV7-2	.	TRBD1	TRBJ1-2	CASSRDSYYGYTF	TGTGCCAGCAGCCGGGACAGTTATTATGGCTACACCTTC
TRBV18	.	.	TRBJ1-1	CASSPSTGMDTEAFF	TGTGCCAGCTCACCGAGCACAGGGATGGACACTGAAGCTTTCTTT
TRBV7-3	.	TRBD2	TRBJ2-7	CASSLYKTSGDAYEQYF	TGTGCCAGCAGCTTATACAAGACTAGCGGGGACGCCTACGAGCAGTACTTC
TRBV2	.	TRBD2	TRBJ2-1	CASSPGLAVNEQFF	TGTGCCAGCAGTCCGGGACTAGCGGTGAATGAGCAGTTCTTC
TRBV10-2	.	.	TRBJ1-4	CASSGPGRLNEKLFF	TGCGCCAGCAGTGGTCCGGGGAGGTTAAATGAAAAACTGTTTTTT
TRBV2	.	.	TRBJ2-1	CASSGVNEQFF	TGTGCCAGCAGCGGGGTAAATGAGCAGTTCTTC
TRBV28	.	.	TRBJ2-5	CASSSRQKGEETQYF	TGTGCCAGCAGTTCCAGACAAAAGGGGGAAGAGACCCAGTACTTC
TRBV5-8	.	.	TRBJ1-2	CASTSRQLLTTALYGYTF	TGTGCCAGCACCTCTAGACAGTTACTTACGACCGCTCTCTATGGCTACACCTTC
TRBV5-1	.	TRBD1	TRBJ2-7	CASSPDRGQYEQYF	TGCGCCAGCAGCCCCGACAGGGGTCAATACGAGCAGTACTTC
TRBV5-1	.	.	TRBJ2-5	CASSPFPSETQYF	TGCGCCAGCAGCCCTTTCCCGTCGGAGACCCAGTACTTC
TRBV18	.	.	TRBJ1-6	CASSPIQDSPLHF	TGTGCCAGCTCACCAATCCAGGATTCACCCCTCCACTTT
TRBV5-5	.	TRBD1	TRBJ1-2	CASSPDRVGGYTF	TGTGCCAGCAGCCCAGACAGGGTGGGGGGCTACACCTTC
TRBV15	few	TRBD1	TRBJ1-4	CATSRGTGGYYEKLFF	TGTGCCACCAGCAGGGGCACAGGGGGGTACTATGAAAAACTGTTTTTT
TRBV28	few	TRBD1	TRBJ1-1	CASNPRDRVSMNTEAFF	TGTGCCAGCAATCCCCGGGACAGGGTTTCCATGAACACTGAAGCTTTCTTT
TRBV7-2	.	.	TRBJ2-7	CASSETGETTYEQYF	TGTGCCAGCAGCGAGACAGGCGAAACGACCTACGAGCAGTACTTC
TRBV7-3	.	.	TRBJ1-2	CASSLTTDYGYTF	TGTGCCAGCAGCTTAACCACGGACTATGGCTACACCTTC
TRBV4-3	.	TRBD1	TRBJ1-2	CASSQDSGAQGASYTF	TGCGCCAGCAGCCAAGATAGTGGCGCACAGGGGGCTTCCTACACCTTC
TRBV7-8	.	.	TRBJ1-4	CASSLGGTFNEKLFF	TGTGCCAGCAGCTTAGGCGGCACCTTTAATGAAAAACTGTTTTTT
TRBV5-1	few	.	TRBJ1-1	CASSLDSPMNTEAFF	TGCGCCAGCAGCTTAGACAGTCCCATGAACACTGAAGCTTTCTTT
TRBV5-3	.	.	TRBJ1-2	CARSLVQGNYGYTF	TGTGCCAGAAGCTTGGTGCAGGGTAACTATGGCTACACCTTC
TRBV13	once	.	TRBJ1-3	CASSSQGSGNTIYF	TGTGCCAGCAGCTCTCAGGGTTCTGGAAACACCATATATTTT
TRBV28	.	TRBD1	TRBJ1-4	CASSITGTGGEKLFF	TGTGCCAGCAGCATTACCGGGACAGGGGGCGAAAAACTGTTTTTT